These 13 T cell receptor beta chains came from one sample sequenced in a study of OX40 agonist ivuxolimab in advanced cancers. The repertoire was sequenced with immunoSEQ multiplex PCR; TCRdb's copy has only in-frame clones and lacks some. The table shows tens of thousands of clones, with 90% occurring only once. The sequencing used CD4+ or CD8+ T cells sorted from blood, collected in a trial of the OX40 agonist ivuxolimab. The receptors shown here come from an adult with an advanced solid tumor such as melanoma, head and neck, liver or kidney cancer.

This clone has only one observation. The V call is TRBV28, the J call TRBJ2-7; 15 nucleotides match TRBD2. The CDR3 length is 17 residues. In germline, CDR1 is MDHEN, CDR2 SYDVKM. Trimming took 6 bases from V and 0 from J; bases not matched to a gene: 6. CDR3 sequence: CASSDGTSGGTSYEQYF. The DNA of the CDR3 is TGTGCCAGCAGCGACGGGACTAGCGGGGGGACCTCCTACGAGCAGTACTTC.

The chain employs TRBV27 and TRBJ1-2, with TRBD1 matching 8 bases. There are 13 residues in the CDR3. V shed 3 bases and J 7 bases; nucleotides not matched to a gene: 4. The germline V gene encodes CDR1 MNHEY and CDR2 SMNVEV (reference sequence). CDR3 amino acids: CASSFMTGAGYTF. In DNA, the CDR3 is TGTGCCAGCAGTTTCATGACAGGGGCTGGCTACACCTTC.

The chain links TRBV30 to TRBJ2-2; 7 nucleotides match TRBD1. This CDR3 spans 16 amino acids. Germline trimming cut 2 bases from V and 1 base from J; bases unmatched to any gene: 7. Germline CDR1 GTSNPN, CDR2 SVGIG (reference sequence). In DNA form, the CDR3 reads TGTGCCTGGAGTACACCGGGACAGCGGAACACCGGGGAGCTGTTTTTT. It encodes CAWSTPGQRNTGELFF.

CDR3 DNA: TGTGCCAGTAGTATAAACAGGGACTACGAGCAGTACTTC. This codes for CASSINRDYEQYF. The chain joins TRBV19 to TRBJ2-7; D might be TRBD1 (6 bases). CDR1 and CDR2 from the germline V gene are LNHDA and SQIVND (reference sequence). Trimming removed 2 bases from V and 3 bases from J, with 8 bases in between. CDR3 length: 13 residues.

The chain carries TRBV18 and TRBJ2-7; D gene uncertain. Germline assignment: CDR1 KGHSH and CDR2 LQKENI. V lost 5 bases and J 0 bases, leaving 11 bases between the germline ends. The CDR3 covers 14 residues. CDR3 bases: TGTGCCAGCTCAAAGGTTGGGATCTCCTACGAGCAGTACTTC. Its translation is CASSKVGISYEQYF.

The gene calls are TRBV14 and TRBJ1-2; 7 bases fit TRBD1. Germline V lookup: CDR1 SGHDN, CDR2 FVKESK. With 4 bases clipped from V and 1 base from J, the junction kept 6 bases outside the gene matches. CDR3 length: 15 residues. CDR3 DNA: TGTGCCAGCAGCCCATACAGGGGAATTAACTATGGCTACACCTTC. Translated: CASSPYRGINYGYTF. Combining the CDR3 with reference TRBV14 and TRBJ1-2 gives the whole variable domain EAGVTQFPSHSVIEKGQTVTLRCDPISGHDNLYWYRRVMGKEIKFLLHFVKESKQDESGMPNNRFLAERTGGTYSTLKVQPAELEDSGVYFCASSPYRGINYGYTFGSGTRLTVV.

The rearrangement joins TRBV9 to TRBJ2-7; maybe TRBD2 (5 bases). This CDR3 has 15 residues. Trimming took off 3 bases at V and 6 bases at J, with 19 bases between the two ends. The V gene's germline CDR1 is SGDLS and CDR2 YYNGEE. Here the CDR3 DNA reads TGTGCCAGCAGCGCTAGCTCAGGCGTTCTTTCCGAGCAGTACTTC. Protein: CASSASSGVLSEQYF.

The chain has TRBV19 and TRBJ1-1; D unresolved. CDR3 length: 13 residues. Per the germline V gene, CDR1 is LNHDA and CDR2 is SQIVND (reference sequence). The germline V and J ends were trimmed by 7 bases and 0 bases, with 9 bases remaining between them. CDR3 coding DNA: TGTGCCAGTAATCCAGCTGTGAACACTGAAGCTTTCTTT. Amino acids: CASNPAVNTEAFF.

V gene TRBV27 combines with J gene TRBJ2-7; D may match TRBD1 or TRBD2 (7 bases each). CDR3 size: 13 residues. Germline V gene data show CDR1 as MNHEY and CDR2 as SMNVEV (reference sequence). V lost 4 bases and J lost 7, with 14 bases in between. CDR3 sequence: CASSYTGDYEQYF. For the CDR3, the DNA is TGTGCCAGCAGTTATACAGGGGACTATGAGCAGTACTTC.

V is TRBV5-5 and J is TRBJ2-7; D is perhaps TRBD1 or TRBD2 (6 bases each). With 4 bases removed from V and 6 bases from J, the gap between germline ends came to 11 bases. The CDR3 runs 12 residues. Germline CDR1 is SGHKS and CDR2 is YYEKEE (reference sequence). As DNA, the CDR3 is TGTGCCAGCAGCCCCGAGGGGGGCGAGCAGTACTTC. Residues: CASSPEGGEQYF.

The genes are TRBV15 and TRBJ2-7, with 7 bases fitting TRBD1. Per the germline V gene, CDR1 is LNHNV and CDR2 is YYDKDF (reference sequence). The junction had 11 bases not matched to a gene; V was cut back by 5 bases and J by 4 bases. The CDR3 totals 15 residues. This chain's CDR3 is CATSVFRGSLYEQYF. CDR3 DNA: TGTGCCACCAGCGTTTTCAGGGGGTCCTTGTACGAGCAGTACTTC.

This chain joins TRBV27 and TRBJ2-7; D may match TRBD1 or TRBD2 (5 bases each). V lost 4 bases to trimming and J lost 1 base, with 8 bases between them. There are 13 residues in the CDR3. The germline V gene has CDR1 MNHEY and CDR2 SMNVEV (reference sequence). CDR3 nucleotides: TGTGCCAGCAGTTCGGGGCTGTCCTACGAGCAGTACTTC. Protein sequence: CASSSGLSYEQYF.

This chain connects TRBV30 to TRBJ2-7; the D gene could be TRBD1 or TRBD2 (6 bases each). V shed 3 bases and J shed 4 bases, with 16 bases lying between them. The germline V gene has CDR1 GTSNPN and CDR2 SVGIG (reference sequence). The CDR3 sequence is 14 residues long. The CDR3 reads CAWSPQGGVYEQYF. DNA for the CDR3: TGTGCCTGGAGCCCACAGGGAGGTGTATACGAGCAGTACTTC.